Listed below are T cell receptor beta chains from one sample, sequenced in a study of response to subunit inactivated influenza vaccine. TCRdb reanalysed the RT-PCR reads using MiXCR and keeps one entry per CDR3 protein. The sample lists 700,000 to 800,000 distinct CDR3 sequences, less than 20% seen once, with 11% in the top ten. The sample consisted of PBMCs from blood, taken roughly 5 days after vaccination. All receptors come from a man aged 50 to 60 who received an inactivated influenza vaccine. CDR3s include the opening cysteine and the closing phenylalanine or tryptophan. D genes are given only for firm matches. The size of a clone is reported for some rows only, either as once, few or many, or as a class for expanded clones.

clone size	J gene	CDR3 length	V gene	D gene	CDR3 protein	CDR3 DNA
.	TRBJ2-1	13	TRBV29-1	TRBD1	CSVAGQGWNEQFF	TGCAGCGTTGCGGGACAGGGGTGGAATGAGCAGTTCTTC
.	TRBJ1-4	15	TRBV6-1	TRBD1	CASKTRRTGNEKLFF	TGTGCCAGCAAAACCCGGAGGACAGGGAATGAAAAACTGTTTTTT
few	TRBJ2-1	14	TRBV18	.	CASSPRTPGHEQFF	TGTGCCAGCTCACCACGGACCCCGGGGCATGAGCAGTTCTTC
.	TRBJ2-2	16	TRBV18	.	CASSPPMGQSTGELFF	TGTGCCAGCTCACCACCGATGGGGCAGAGCACCGGGGAGCTGTTTTTT
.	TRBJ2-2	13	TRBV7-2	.	CASSLANVGELFF	TGTGCCAGCAGCTTAGCGAATGTGGGGGAGCTGTTTTTT
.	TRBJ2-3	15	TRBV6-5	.	CASSWGSGGGDTQYF	TGTGCCAGCAGTTGGGGGAGCGGAGGGGGAGATACGCAGTATTTT
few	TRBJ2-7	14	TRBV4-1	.	CASSQDRGSREQYF	TGCGCCAGCAGCCAAGATCGCGGGTCTCGCGAGCAGTACTTC
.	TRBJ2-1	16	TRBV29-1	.	CSVELGGEWDYNEQFF	TGCAGCGTTGAGTTGGGGGGAGAGTGGGACTACAATGAGCAGTTCTTC
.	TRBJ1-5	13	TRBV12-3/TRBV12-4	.	CASSFAGNQPQHF	TGTGCCAGCAGTTTTGCGGGGAATCAGCCCCAGCATTTT
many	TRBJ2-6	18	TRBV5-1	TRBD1	CASSVRTGGAEGANVLTF	TGCGCCAGCAGCGTCAGGACAGGGGGCGCGGAAGGGGCCAACGTCCTGACTTTC
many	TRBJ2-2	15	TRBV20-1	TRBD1	CSAPRTGMDTGELFF	TGCAGTGCCCCGAGGACAGGGATGGACACCGGGGAGCTGTTTTTT